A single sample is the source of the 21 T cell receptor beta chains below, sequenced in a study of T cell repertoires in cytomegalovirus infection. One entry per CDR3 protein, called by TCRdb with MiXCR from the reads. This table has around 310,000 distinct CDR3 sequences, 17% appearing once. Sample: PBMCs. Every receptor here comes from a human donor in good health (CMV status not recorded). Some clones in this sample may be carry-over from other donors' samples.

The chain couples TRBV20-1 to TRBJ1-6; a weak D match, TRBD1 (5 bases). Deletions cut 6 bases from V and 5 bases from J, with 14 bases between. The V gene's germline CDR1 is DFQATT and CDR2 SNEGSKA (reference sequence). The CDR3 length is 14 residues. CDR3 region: CSASGTSDNSPLHF. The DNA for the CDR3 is TGCAGTGCATCTGGGACGTCGGATAATTCACCCCTCCACTTT.

The CDR3 DNA reads as TGTGCCAGCAGCGCCGACAGGGGGCGCCTAGGTGGCTACACCTTC. It codes for CASSADRGRLGGYTF. The chain has TRBV9 and TRBJ1-2, with 10 bases that match TRBD1. Germline V lookup: CDR1 SGDLS, CDR2 YYNGEE. The CDR3 consists of 15 residues. J lost 7 bases, V lost 3 bases, and 9 bases had no gene match.

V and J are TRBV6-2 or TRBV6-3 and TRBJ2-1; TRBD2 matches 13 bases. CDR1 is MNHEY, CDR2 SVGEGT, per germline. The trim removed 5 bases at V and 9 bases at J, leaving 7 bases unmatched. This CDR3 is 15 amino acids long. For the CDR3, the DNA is TGTGCCAGCAGTCGACTACTAGCGGGGGGGGCTGAGCAGTTCTTC. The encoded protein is CASSRLLAGGAEQFF.

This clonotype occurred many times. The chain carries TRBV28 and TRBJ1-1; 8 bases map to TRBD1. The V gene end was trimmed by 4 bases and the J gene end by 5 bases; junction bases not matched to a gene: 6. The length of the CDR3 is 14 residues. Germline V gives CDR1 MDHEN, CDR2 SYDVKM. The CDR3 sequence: CASSSKDRGTEAFF. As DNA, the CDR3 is TGTGCCAGCAGTTCAAAAGACAGGGGAACTGAAGCTTTCTTT.

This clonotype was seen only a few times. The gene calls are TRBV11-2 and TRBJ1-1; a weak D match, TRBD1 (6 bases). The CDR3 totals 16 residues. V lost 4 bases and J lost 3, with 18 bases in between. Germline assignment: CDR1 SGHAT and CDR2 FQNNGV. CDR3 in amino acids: CASSSFLRTGYTEAFF. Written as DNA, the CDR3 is TGTGCCAGCAGCTCCTTCCTAAGAACAGGGTACACTGAAGCTTTCTTT. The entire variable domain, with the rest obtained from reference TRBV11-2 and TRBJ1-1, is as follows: EAGVAQSPRYKIIEKRQSVAFWCNPISGHATLYWYQQILGQGPKLLIQFQNNGVVDDSQLPKDRFSAERLKGVDSTLKIQPAKLEDSAVYLCASSSFLRTGYTEAFFGQGTRLTVV.

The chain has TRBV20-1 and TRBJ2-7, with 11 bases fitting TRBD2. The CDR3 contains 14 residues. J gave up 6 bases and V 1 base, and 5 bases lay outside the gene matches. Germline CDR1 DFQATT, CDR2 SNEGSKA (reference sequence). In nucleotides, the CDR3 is TGCAGTGCTAGAGTAGCGGGGGGGATAAGCGAGCAGTACTTC. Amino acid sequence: CSARVAGGISEQYF.

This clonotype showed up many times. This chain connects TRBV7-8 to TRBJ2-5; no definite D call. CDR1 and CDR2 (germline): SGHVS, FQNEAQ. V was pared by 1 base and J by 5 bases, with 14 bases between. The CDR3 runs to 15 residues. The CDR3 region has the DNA TGTGCCAGCAGCTTAGGGCAGGCCGCCCCGGAGACCCAGTACTTC. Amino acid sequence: CASSLGQAAPETQYF.

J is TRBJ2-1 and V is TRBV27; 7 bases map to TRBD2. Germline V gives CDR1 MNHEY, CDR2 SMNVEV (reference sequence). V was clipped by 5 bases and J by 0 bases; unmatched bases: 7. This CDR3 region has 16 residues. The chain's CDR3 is CASSPLGGSSYNEQFF. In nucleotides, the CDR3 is TGTGCCAGCAGTCCTCTGGGGGGGAGCTCCTACAATGAGCAGTTCTTC.

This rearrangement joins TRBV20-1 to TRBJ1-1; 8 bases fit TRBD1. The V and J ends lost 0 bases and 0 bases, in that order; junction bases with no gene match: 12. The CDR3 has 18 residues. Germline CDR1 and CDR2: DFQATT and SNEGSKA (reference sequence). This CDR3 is CSAREGRDRIKLNTEAFF. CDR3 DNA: TGCAGTGCTAGAGAGGGGAGGGACAGGATAAAACTGAACACTGAAGCTTTCTTT.

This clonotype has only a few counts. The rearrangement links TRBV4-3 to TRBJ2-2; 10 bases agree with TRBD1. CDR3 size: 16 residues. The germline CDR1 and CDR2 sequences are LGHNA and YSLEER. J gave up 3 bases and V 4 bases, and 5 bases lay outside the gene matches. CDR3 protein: CASSRGTGADTGELFF. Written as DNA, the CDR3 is TGCGCCAGCAGCCGAGGGACAGGGGCGGACACCGGGGAGCTGTTTTTT.

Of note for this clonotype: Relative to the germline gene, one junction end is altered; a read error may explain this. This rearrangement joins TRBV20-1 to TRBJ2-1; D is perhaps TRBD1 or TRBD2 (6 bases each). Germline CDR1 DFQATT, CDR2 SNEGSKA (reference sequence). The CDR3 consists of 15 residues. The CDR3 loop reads CSARGGGGNYNEQFF. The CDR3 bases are TGCAGTGCCAGAGGAGGGGGAGGAAATTACAATGAGCAGTTCTTC.

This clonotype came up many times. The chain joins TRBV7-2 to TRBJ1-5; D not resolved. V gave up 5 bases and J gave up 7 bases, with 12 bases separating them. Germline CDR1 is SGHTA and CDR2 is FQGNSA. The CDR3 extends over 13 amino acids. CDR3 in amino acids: CASSVHHGQPQHF. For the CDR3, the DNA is TGTGCCAGCAGCGTTCATCATGGGCAGCCCCAGCATTTT.

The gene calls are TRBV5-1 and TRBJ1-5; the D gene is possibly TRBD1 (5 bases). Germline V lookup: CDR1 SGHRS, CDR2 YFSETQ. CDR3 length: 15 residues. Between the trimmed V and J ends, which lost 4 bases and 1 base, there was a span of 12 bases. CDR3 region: CASSPEWGSNQPQHF. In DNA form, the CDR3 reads TGCGCCAGCAGCCCCGAATGGGGGAGCAATCAGCCCCAGCATTTT.

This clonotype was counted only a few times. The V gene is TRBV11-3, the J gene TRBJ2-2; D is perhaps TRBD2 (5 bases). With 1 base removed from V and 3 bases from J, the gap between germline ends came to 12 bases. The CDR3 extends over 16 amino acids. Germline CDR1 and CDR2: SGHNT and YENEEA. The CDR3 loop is CASSLAFTGYTGELFF. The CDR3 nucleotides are TGTGCCAGCAGCTTAGCGTTTACGGGGTACACCGGGGAGCTGTTTTTT.

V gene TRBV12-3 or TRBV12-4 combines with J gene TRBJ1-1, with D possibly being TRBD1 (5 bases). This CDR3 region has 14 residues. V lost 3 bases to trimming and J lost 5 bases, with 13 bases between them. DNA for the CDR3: TGTGCCAGCAGTTTTCAGGGAGGGAGTACTGAAGCTTTCTTT. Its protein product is CASSFQGGSTEAFF.

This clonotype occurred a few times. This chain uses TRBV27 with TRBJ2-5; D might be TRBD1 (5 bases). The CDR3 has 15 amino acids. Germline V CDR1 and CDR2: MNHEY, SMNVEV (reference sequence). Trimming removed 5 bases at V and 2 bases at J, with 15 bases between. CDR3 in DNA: TGTGCCAGCAGTCCCAGGGTGTACGGACAAGAGACCCAGTACTTC. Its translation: CASSPRVYGQETQYF.

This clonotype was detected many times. The CDR3 region has the DNA TGTGCCAGCAGCTTCGACCGGGACAGCTATGAGCAGTACTTC. Residues: CASSFDRDSYEQYF. The V and J genes are TRBV7-2 and TRBJ2-7; TRBD1 agrees at 7 bases. V shed 3 bases, J shed 7 bases, and the junction held 9 bases outside the gene matches. Per germline, CDR1 SGHTA and CDR2 FQGNSA. The CDR3 length is 14 residues.

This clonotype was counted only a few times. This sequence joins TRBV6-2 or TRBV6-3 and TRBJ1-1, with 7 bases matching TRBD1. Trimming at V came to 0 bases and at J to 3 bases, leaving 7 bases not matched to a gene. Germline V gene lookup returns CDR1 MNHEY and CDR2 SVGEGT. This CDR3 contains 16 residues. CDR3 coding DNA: TGTGCCAGCAGTTACTCCACAATAACAGGGGACACTGAAGCTTTCTTT. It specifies CASSYSTITGDTEAFF.

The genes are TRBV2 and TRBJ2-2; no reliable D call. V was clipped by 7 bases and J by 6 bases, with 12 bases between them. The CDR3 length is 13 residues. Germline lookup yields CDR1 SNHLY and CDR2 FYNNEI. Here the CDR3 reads CASNSLRAGELFF. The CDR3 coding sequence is TGTGCCAGCAATAGTTTGCGAGCCGGGGAGCTGTTTTTT.

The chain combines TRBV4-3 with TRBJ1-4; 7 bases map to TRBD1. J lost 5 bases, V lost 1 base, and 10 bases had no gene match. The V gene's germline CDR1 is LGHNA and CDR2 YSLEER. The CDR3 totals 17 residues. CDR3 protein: CASSQGARGTGNEKLFF. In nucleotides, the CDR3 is TGCGCCAGCAGCCAAGGGGCCAGGGGGACCGGGAATGAAAAACTGTTTTTT.

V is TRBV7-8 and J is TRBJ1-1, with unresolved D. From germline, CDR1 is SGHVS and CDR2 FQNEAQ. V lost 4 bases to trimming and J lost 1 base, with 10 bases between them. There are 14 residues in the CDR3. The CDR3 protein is CASSSGAANTEAFF. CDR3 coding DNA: TGTGCCAGCAGCTCCGGCGCGGCGAACACTGAAGCTTTCTTT.